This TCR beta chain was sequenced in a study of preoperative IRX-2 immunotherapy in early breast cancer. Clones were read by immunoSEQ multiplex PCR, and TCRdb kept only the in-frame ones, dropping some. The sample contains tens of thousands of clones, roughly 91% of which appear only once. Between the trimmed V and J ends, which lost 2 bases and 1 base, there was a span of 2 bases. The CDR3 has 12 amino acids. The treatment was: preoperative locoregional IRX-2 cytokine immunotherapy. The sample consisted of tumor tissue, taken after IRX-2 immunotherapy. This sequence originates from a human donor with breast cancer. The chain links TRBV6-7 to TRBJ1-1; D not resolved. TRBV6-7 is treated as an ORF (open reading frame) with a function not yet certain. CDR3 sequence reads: CASSYRNTEAFF. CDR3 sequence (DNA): TGTGCCAGCAGTTACAGGAACACTGAAGCTTTCTTT.